Sequencing of this T cell receptor beta chain was carried out in a study of T cell changes during pregnancy in multiple sclerosis. Measured with immunoSEQ multiplex PCR; TCRdb has only the in-frame clones, and not every one. The profile shows fewer than 45,000 clones, about 92% of them singletons. The CDR3 loop spans 14 amino acids. V shed 5 bases and J shed 8 bases, with 18 bases lying between them. The germline CDR1 and CDR2 sequences are SGHVS and FNYEAQ. The receptor was derived from a female donor with multiple sclerosis, enrolled in a pregnancy study. The source material was CD4+ T cells from peripheral blood mononuclear cells, sampled in the third trimester of pregnancy. The chain employs TRBV7-6 and TRBJ1-2; a possible D gene is TRBD1 (6 bases). The CDR3 coding sequence is TGTGCCAGCAGCCCCAGCTTTGGGGGCGAGGGCTACACCTTC. Translated: CASSPSFGGEGYTF.